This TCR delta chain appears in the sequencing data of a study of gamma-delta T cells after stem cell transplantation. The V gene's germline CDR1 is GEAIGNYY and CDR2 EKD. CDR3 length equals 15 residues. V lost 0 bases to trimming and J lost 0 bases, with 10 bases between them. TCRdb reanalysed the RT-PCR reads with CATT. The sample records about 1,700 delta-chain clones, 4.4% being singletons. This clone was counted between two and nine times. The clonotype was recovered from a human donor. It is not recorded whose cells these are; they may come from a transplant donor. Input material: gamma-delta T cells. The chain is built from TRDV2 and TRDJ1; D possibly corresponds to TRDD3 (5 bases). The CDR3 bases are TGTGCCTGTGACACCGTGGGGAACTACACCGATAAACTCATCTTT. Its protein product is CACDTVGNYTDKLIF.